This T cell receptor (beta chain) was sequenced for a study of T cell responses to AZD1222 COVID-19 vaccine. Study-wide results and caveats: The sample set comprised mostly white British donors with more females, and clonal diversity was possibly underestimated. Across spike, vaccine-associated CD4 TCRs were found, dominant at 160-218 and 743-854.

The CDR3 is 14 amino acids. V lost 5 bases, J lost 2 bases, and 12 bases lay in between. Germline values: CDR1 MNHEY, CDR2 SMNVEV (reference sequence). Assay: immunoSEQ multiplex PCR; the TCRdb copy retains only in-frame clones and omits some. The data contain approximately 190,000 clones, more than 75% of them singletons. In regard to this clone: Its specificity is not known.

The input for sequencing was peripheral blood, taken on day 0 of AZD1222 vaccination. The rearrangement links TRBV27 to TRBJ2-5; D unclear. The TCR sequence derives from an adult in good health. Written as DNA, the CDR3 is TGTGCCAGCAGTACTCGGAATACGCAAGAGACCCAGTACTTC. Amino acids: CASSTRNTQETQYF.